The TCR beta chain under discussion was sequenced for a study of OX40 agonist ivuxolimab in advanced cancers. This clone was recorded once. The CDR3 loop spans 14 amino acids. J was trimmed by 4 bases and V by 6 bases; bases with no gene match: 8. CDR1 is SGHDT and CDR2 is YYEEEE in the germline V gene. Method: immunoSEQ multiplex PCR; TCRdb's copy keeps in-frame clones and lacks some. Here the sample spans some 35,000 clones, 84% being singletons. This chain connects TRBV5-6 to TRBJ1-1, with TRBD1 identical over 8 bases. Sample: CD4+ or CD8+ T cells sorted from blood, taken in a trial of the OX40 agonist ivuxolimab. This clonotype originated in an adult with an advanced solid tumor such as melanoma, head and neck, liver or kidney cancer. The CDR3 is CASTPQGVVTEAFF. The CDR3 DNA follows: TGTGCCAGCACACCACAGGGGGTAGTCACTGAAGCTTTCTTT.